This T cell receptor beta chain was recorded in a study of lymphopenia after photon versus proton radiotherapy. TCRdb keeps only in-frame clones here, not all; method: immunoSEQ multiplex PCR. The sample includes more than 25,000 clones, 87% seen only once; the top ten take about 53%. A remark on this clone: Its antigen is still unknown.

Study results and caveats: A bigger post-nadir fall in TCR diversity correlated inversely with survival time in deceased patients. Oligoclonal CD8+ Temra expansion after nadir drove photon patients' diversity drop. Under photons, naive T cells and diversity fell while effector/memory populations rose.

Sequences were derived from peripheral blood, sampled from a patient treated with proton-based radiotherapy. The receptor comes from a woman aged 55-75 years with cholangiocarcinoma. Some clones in this sample may be carry-over from other donors' samples.

The CDR3 DNA is TGTGCCAGCTCTCAGACAGAAGATCAGCCCCAGCATTTT. Protein product: CASSQTEDQPQHF. The rearrangement links TRBV18 to TRBJ1-5, with D tentatively TRBD1 (5 bases). The V gene's germline CDR1 is KGHSH and CDR2 LQKENI. The CDR3 is made up of 13 amino acids. With 6 bases removed from V and 5 bases from J, the gap between germline ends came to 11 bases.